This TCR beta chain was identified in a study of shared clonotypes between healthy human individuals (TCRdb year 2020). Notes on the research overall: Three men and two women, aged 18 to 49 years, made up the cohort. To estimate repertoire size and how much clonotypes are shared between individuals, the study performed deep sequencing of blood TCR repertoires from a few healthy adults. For each donor, CD4 naive and CD4 memory were each given three plates, CD8 naive was given two plates, and CD8 memory was given one plate. Libraries were prepared and TCR repertoires were sequenced by different laboratories using diverse techniques, in order to increase sequencing depth and limit assay-specific biases. Each donor's leukapheresis produced roughly between roughly 0.85 and 10 billion PBMCs.

Reading the germline V gene gives CDR1 SGDLS and CDR2 YYNGEE. V gives up 0 bases and J gives up 3 bases, and the segment between their germline ends measures 10 bases. The CDR3 has 14 amino acids, counting the end cysteine and phenylalanine. The only DNA kept is the CDR3, 42 bases in frame from the first base. Using the deep immunoSEQ assay, TCR CDR3 regions were amplified from genomic DNA by multiplex PCR. Extracted genomic DNA from each cell subset was distributed evenly across all wells of several immunoSEQ 96-well plates, and each plate was treated as a replicate. Each replicate PCR for sorted subsets received approximately 200 ng genomic DNA, equal to 30,000 or so T cell genomes. Purified libraries were measured with a Qubit 3.0 fluorometer, size-checked on a Bioanalyzer 2100, and measured again with the KAPA Library Quantification kit. A separate single-read 150-cycle Illumina NextSeq 550 flow cell was used to sequence each immunoSEQ 96-well plate. Per the authors' processing: Because the immunoSEQ output included only junctional sequences and no quality scores, the filtering could not be the same as the filtering used for full-length reads. To assign V/J genes and CDR3, sequences were annotated using PyIR, a Python wrapper for IgBLAST v1.9, with IMGT germline references. Any read was removed if the V/J assignment was weak (E-value above 1e-6), the CDR3 was missing, or the read contained stop codons, out-of-frame junctions, or ambiguous translated residues. V3J clonotypes were defined as sequences sharing the same inferred V gene, J gene, and CDR3 amino acid sequence. Percentage overlap between repertoires was calculated by dividing the number of shared unique clonotypes by the size of the smaller repertoire. RTK rarefaction, the Chao1 estimator, and Recon v2.1 estimates of unobserved clonotypes were used to assess repertoire richness. Generation probabilities were computed with OLGA for all TCRbeta clonotypes obtained by the gDNA method from several donors. Entries here come from immuneACCESS through TCRdb and include only in-frame sequences with V and J called. Some clones fail to appear in such tables; in the studies checked, an unresolved V gene covers under half of the shortfall, and the cause of the remainder is unknown. V and J calls and clone size come straight from that table; D and trimming were deduced from the DNA. The sample has roughly 590,000 clones on record, about 95% of them singletons. Around 0.11% of the sample belongs to the ten largest clones.

CD8 naive samples were obtained by positive selection for CCR7 among CD45RO-negative cells, yielding a CD45RA+CCR7+ population from which TemRA cells were excluded. Donors were healthy HIV-negative adults with no recently reported acute infections or vaccinations. Only Caucasian adults living in Nashville, Tennessee, USA were represented among the donors. Blood was obtained by leukapheresis, after which PBMCs were separated by Ficoll-Histopaque density gradient centrifugation and cryopreserved in liquid nitrogen vapor phase. Analytical flow cytometry was used to check the purity and quantity of each magnetically sorted T cell population. Genomic DNA was isolated from each sorted fraction and quantified by UV absorbance on a Nanodrop 2000c. The paper as a whole reports these results and caveats: Compared with non-shared clonotypes, the clonotypes found in all four sorted-subset donors had higher generation probabilities. Pairwise subsampling led to the expectation that sequencing depth would affect the degree of clonotype sharing among donors. Larger estimated clonotype richness was generally found for naive subsets than for memory subsets. Rarefaction of sorted-subset datasets indicated incomplete sequencing despite the large sequencing depth. Sampling was restricted to blood, and TCR repertoires in tissues likely differ from the TCR repertoires found in blood. When a handful of donors were compared, the shared fraction of clonotypes was around 5% for naive CD4, approximately 3.5% for naive CD8, 2% to 2.5% for memory CD4, and roughly 0.4% for memory CD8. The genetic and exposure-history diversity represented was limited by the small number of donors.

A remark on this clone: This clone's antigen is unknown. No per-base quality is available; no much larger clone lies one base away.

This receptor was obtained from a woman under 40 in good health. The sequencing input was naive CD8+ T cells sorted from blood. The intended sense of this specimen's cell subset or site label: CD45RA+CCR7+. In this chain, TRBV9 is recombined with TRBJ2-7; the D gene is possibly TRBD2, with 6 bases matching. The base sequence is TGTGCCAGCAGCGTAGACGGGAGAGGCTACGAGCAGTACTTC. Its product reads: CASSVDGRGYEQYF.